The 3 T cell receptor beta chains below all came from one sample that was sequenced in a study of metastatic and nonmetastatic thyroid tumors (dated by TCRdb to the early 2020s). The library came from PCR. The sequencer listed for this sample is Illumina HiSeq 4000. TCRdb's own reprocessing of the public reads used fastp at Q25 and MiXCR and kept productive beta chains. This sample gives about 24,000 clones in total; more than 20% of them show up just once. Around 10% of the sample rests with the top ten. No treatment had been received by any patient before thyroid surgery. The sample comprised tumor tissue. Receptors originate from a male donor with papillary thyroid cancer or a benign thyroid nodule (not recorded which). Some clones in this sample may be carry-over from other donors' samples.

This chain links TRBV3-1 with TRBJ2-7; 7 positions agree with TRBD2. There are 20 residues in the CDR3. Germline CDR1 LGHDT, CDR2 YNNKEL (reference sequence). Unmatched junction bases numbered 28, after V lost 8 bases and J lost 3 bases. The CDR3 coding sequence is TGTGCCAGCGCCAGTGGGAGGGGTTTAGTATTAAAGAACCGATACTACGAGCAGTACTTC. Translated, it gives CASASGRGLVLKNRYYEQYF.

By sample fraction, this clone is medium-sized. The chain recombines TRBV24-1 with TRBJ2-1; no clear D gene. Germline CDR1 and CDR2: KGHDR and SFDVKD. V was shortened by 2 bases and J by 5 bases, with 6 bases between the two germline ends. The CDR3 has 13 amino acids. CDR3 residues: CATSDWADNEQFF. The CDR3 DNA sequence: TGTGCCACCAGTGATTGGGCAGACAATGAGCAGTTCTTC.

The chain combines TRBV12-3 or TRBV12-4 with TRBJ1-2; D may be TRBD1 (5 bases). CDR3 length: 14 residues. Trimming took 2 bases from V and 7 from J, leaving 14 bases between them. The CDR3 protein is CASSLKRGTGGYTF. For the CDR3, the DNA is TGTGCCAGCAGTTTAAAAAGGGGTACGGGTGGCTACACCTTC.